This T cell receptor beta chain appears in the sequencing data of a study of regulatory T cells in long-lasting Graves disease. General study points: Those with persistent Graves' had less TCR diversity than newly diagnosed patients. Tissue studied was limited to peripheral blood, excluding thyroid tissue. A reduction in accuracy may have resulted from the small sample size.

Relying on iRepertoire HTBI primers and Arm-PCR of CDR3 regions, the team built TCR beta libraries. TCRdb re-called the multiplex PCR reads with MiXCR, one entry per CDR3 protein. The profile covers approximately 400,000 distinct CDR3 sequences, with roughly 20% appearing a single time and 20% to 25% taken by the ten largest. In this sample, this clonotype turned up many times. Its antigen is still unknown. Regarding time point: persistent/refractory GD, antithyroid drugs over 5 years with positive TRAb. The authors made the TCR library using RNA they extracted from PBMCs. This sample comprised peripheral blood mononuclear cells (PBMCs), obtained when the disease was refractory, from a patient treated with antithyroid drugs. The sequence came from a female donor with Graves disease.

The CDR3 DNA reads TGTGCCAGCAGTGAGGGTGGGATAGCCTACGAGCAGTACTTC. Translation: CASSEGGIAYEQYF. The chain couples TRBV2 to TRBJ2-7; D remains ambiguous. Trimming shortened V by 3 bases and J by 2 bases, and 11 bases separated the two germline ends. Germline V gene data show CDR1 as SNHLY and CDR2 as FYNNEI. This CDR3 contains 14 residues.